This T cell receptor beta chain was recorded in a study of blood T cell repertoires in COVID-19. Overall study: Donors in the United States, Italy and Spain gave samples during acute or convalescent COVID-19. T cells, B-cell-depleted T cells, or PBMCs supplied cDNA or gDNA.

Authors' analysis steps: The assay estimated nucleated cells by amplifying reference gene primers. Sequencing was performed with immunoSEQ multiplex PCR; in TCRdb, only in-frame clones are kept and a portion is missing. The V and J calls and clone size are taken from that table; D and trimming were inferred from the DNA. The table records about 69,000 clones, approximately 82% of them present only once. The TCR comes from a woman of 80 years or more with acute or convalescent COVID-19. The sample was peripheral blood.

The CDR3 region is CASSQGATNEKLFF. The CDR3 coding sequence is TGTGCCAGCAGCCAGGGGGCAACTAATGAAAAACTGTTTTTT. This chain links TRBV7-9 with TRBJ1-4, with 7 bases fitting TRBD1. Germline CDR1 SEHNR, CDR2 FQNEAQ (reference sequence). The CDR3 covers 14 residues. The V and J ends lost 5 bases and 0 bases, in that order; junction bases with no gene match: 0. Supplemented by reference TRBV7-9 and TRBJ1-4, the full variable domain reads DTGVSQNPRHKITKRGQNVTFRCDPISEHNRLYWYRQTLGQGPEFLTYFQNEAQLEKSRLLSDRFSAERPKGSFSTLEIQRTEQGDSAMYLCASSQGATNEKLFFGSGTQLSVL.